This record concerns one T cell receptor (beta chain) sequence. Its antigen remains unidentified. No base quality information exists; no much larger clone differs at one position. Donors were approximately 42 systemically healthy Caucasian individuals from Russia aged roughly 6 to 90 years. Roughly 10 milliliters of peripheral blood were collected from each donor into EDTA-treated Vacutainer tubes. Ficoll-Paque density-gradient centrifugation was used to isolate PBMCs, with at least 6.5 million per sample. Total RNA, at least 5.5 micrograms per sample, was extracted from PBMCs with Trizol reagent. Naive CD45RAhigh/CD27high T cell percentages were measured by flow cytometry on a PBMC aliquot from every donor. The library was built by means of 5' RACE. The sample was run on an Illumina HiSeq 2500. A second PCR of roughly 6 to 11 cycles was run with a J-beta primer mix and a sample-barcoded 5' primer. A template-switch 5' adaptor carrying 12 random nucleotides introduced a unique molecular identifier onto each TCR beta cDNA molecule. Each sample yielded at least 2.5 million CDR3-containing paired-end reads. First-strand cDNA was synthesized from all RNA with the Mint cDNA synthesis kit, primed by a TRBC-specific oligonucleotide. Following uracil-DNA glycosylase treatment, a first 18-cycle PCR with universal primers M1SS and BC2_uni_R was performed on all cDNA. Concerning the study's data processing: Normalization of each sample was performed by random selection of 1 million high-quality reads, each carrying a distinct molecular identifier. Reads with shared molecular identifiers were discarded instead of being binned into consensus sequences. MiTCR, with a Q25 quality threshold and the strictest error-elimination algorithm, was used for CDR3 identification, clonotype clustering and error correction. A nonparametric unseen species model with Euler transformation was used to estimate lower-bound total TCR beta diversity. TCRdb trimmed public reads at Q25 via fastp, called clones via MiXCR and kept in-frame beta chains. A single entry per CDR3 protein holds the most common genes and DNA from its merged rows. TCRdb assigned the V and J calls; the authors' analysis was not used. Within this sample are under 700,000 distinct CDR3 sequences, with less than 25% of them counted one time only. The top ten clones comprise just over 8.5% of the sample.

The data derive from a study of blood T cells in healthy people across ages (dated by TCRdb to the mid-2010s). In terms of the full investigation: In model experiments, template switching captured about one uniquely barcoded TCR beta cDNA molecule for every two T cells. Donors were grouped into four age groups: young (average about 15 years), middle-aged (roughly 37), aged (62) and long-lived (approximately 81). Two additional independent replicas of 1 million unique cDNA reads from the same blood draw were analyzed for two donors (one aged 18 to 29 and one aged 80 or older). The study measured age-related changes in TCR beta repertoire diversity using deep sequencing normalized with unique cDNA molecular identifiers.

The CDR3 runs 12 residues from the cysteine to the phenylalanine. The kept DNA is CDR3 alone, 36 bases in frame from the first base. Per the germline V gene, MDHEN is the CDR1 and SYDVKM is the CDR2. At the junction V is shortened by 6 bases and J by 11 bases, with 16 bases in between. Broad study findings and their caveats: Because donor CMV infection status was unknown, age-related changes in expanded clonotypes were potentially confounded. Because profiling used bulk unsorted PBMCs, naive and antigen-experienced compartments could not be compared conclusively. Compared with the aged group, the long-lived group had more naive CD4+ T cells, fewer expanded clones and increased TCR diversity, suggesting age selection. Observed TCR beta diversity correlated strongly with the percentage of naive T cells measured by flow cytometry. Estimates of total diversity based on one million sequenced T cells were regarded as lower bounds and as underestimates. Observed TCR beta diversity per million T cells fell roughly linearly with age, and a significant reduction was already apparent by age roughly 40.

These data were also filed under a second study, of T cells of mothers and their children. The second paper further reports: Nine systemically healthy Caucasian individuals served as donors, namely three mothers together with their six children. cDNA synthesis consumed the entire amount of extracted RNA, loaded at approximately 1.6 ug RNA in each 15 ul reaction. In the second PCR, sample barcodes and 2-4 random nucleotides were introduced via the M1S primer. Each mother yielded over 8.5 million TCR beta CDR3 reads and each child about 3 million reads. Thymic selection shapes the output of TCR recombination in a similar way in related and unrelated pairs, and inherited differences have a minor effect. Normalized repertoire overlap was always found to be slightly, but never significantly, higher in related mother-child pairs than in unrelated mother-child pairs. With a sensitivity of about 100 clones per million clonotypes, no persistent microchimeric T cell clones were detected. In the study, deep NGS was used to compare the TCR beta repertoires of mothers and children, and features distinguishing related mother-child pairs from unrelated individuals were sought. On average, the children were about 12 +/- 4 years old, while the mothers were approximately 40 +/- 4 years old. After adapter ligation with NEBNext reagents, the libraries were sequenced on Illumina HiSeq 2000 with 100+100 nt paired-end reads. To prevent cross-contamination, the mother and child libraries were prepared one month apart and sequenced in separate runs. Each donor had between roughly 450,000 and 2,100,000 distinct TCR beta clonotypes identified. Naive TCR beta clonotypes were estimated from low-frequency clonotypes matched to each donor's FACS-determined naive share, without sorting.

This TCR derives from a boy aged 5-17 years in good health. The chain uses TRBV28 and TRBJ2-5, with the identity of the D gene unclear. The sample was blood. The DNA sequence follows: TGTGCCAGCAGCAGGACGGTCTTGGGGCAGTACTTC. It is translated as CASSRTVLGQYF.